This TCR beta chain was observed in a study of T-cell reconstitution after alpha-beta-depleted transplantation in children. Unmatched junction bases numbered 5, after V lost 0 bases and J lost 4 bases. Germline V gene data show CDR1 as MNHEY and CDR2 as SMNVEV (reference sequence). This CDR3 is built from 16 residues. The authors prepared the TCRbeta library with unique molecular identifiers. TCRdb processed the PCR reads anew with MiXCR; each CDR3 protein has one entry. The sample comprises approximately 500,000 distinct CDR3 sequences, over 9.5% of which are singletons, and about 2% rests with the top ten.

The TCR comes from a child aged 2 to 10 with inherited bone marrow failure, due to receive a stem cell transplant. Material: PBMCs, obtained before TCRalphabeta/CD19-depleted stem cell transplant. The rearrangement joins TRBV27 to TRBJ2-3; 9 nucleotides line up with TRBD1. DNA of the CDR3: TGTGCCAGCAGTTTATCCCGGACAGGGGTGGCAGATACGCAGTATTTT. Encoded protein: CASSLSRTGVADTQYF.